This T cell receptor (beta chain) was obtained from a study of cytomegalovirus exposure and HLA in healthy donors. Findings and limits, study-wide: What TCR beta sequences reportedly achieved was accurate prediction of HLA-A and HLA-B alleles in most subjects. According to a later analysis, most TCR beta chains associated with CMV appeared HLA-restricted. Association of a missense DCLRE1C variant with TCR beta V- and J-gene trimming was reported in a later analysis.

In the PCR, 60 Vbeta and 13 Jbeta primers were used. The repertoire was sequenced with immunoSEQ multiplex PCR; TCRdb's copy has only in-frame clones and lacks some. The repertoire has about 140,000 clones, around 75% of them found once; the top ten carry 1.2%. Comment on this clone: Its target is unknown.

V shed 2 bases and J 11 bases; nucleotides not matched to a gene: 6. The CDR3 loop spans 13 amino acids. Germline-derived CDR1 and CDR2 are SGHRS and YFSETQ. The rearrangement uses TRBV5-1 and TRBJ1-1, with TRBD1 identical over 10 bases. The TCR was taken from a female donor in good health and CMV-seronegative. Sample: PBMCs. DNA of the CDR3: TGCGCCAGCAGCTTCCGACAGGGGGCAAGGGCTTTCTTT. This encodes CASSFRQGARAFF.